What follows are 24 T cell receptor beta chains derived from one specimen sequenced in a study of beta chain features in type 1 diabetes. All of the isolated RNA was reverse transcribed, so expressed TCRB transcripts were sequenced. Clones were sequenced by immunoSEQ multiplex PCR, and TCRdb holds only the in-frame ones, with some missing. The sample has 38,000 or so clones, roughly 67% seen once; the top ten hold 2% to 2.5%. Sequencing input: Tregs from blood. The receptor source for this set is a woman in her twenties or thirties in good health.

Only a few counts were recorded for this clone. The V call is TRBV7-3, the J call TRBJ1-2; D gene unclear. V was pared by 5 bases and J by 8 bases, with 15 bases between. The CDR3 totals 13 residues. The germline V gene encodes CDR1 SGHTA and CDR2 FQGTGA. The CDR3 here is CASSPQTGGGYTF. The CDR3 bases are TGTGCCAGCAGCCCCCAGACCGGCGGGGGCTACACCTTC.

This clone came up a few times. The chain has TRBV30 and TRBJ2-1; maybe TRBD2 (6 bases). Germline CDR1 and CDR2: GTSNPN and SVGIG (reference sequence). Trimming took off 8 bases at V and 6 bases at J, with 20 bases between the two ends. This CDR3 region has 14 residues. The chain's CDR3 is CAGELGSGLNEQFF. The CDR3 DNA reads as TGTGCCGGGGAATTGGGGTCGGGACTCAATGAGCAGTTCTTC. The full variable domain, with the rest looked up from reference TRBV30 and TRBJ2-1, is SQTIHQWPATLVQPVGSPLSLECTVEGTSNPNLYWYRQAAGRGLQLLFYSVGIGQISSEVPQNLSASRPQDRQFILSSKKLLLSDSGFYLCAGELGSGLNEQFFGPGTRLTVL.

This clone was recorded a few times. The gene calls are TRBV11-1 and TRBJ2-7; D may be TRBD2 (5 bases). V was shortened by 3 bases and J by 3 bases, with 15 bases between the two germline ends. Per germline, CDR1 SGHAT and CDR2 FQDESV (reference sequence). There are 15 residues in the CDR3. The CDR3 nucleotides are TGTGCCAGCAGCTTGAGGGAGATTGGTTTCTACGAGCAGTACTTC. Its protein is CASSLREIGFYEQYF. The whole variable domain, filled in from reference TRBV11-1 and TRBJ2-7, reads EAEVAQSPRYKITEKSQAVAFWCDPISGHATLYWYRQILGQGPELLVQFQDESVVDDSQLPKDRFSAERLKGVDSTLKIQPAELGDSAMYLCASSLREIGFYEQYFGPGTRLTVT.

The genes are TRBV19 and TRBJ1-5; 10 bases are a match to TRBD1. V lost 3 bases and J lost 1; bases outside the gene matches: 9. Germline V gives CDR1 LNHDA, CDR2 SQIVND (reference sequence). The CDR3 has 18 amino acids. In nucleotides, the CDR3 is TGTGCCAGTAGTATCCGGGACAGGGGCGTTGGAAGCAATCAGCCCCAGCATTTT. Amino acids: CASSIRDRGVGSNQPQHF.

The gene calls are TRBV7-2 and TRBJ2-1, with D maybe TRBD2 (5 bases). Germline loops: CDR1 SGHTA, CDR2 FQGNSA. This CDR3 contains 12 residues. Deletions cut 1 base from V and 10 bases from J, with 8 bases between. CDR3 amino acids: CASSLVSVEQFF. The CDR3 coding sequence is TGTGCCAGCAGCTTAGTTAGCGTAGAGCAGTTCTTC.

This clone was seen more than once but under ten times. The gene calls are TRBV11-2 and TRBJ2-1; 16 bases fit TRBD2. The V gene's germline CDR1 is SGHAT and CDR2 FQNNGV. The length of the CDR3 is 16 residues. Unmatched junction bases numbered 9, after V lost 7 bases and J lost 9 bases. The CDR3, as DNA: TGTGCCAGCACCGGGACTAGCGGGAGGGCTATGACTGAGCAGTTCTTC. This codes for CASTGTSGRAMTEQFF.

CDR3 nucleotide sequence: TGTGCCAGCAGCTCCCGAACAGTTACACCTACAGATACGCAGTATTTT. Protein sequence: CASSSRTVTPTDTQYF. The chain has TRBV7-2 and TRBJ2-3; D not resolved. Germline values: CDR1 SGHTA, CDR2 FQGNSA. The ends were cut back, 4 bases at V and 3 bases at J, with 17 bases in the middle. CDR3 length: 16 residues.

The chain has TRBV14 and TRBJ1-2; a weak D match, TRBD1 (5 bases). The germline CDR1 and CDR2 sequences are SGHDN and FVKESK. The CDR3 is 17 residues long. V lost 4 bases to trimming and J lost 5 bases, with 23 bases between them. CDR3 sequence: CASSPLNSQGQPYGYTF. Written as DNA, the CDR3 is TGTGCCAGCAGCCCCCTAAATTCCCAGGGTCAACCGTATGGCTACACCTTC.

The chain joins TRBV6-6 to TRBJ2-5, with 12 bases aligning to TRBD2. The CDR3 has 16 residues. J was trimmed by 5 bases and V by 5 bases; bases with no gene match: 9. Per the germline V gene, CDR1 is MNHNY and CDR2 is SVGAGI (reference sequence). The CDR3 coding sequence is TGTGCCAGCAGTCCGACTAGCGGGAGTGCACGTGAGACCCAGTACTTC. Its protein product is CASSPTSGSARETQYF.

CDR3 sequence (DNA): TGTGCCAGCAGTTACGGGACAGGTTACAATGAGCAGTTCTTC. Encoded protein: CASSYGTGYNEQFF. The chain employs TRBV6-5 and TRBJ2-1, with 8 bases matching TRBD1. Per the germline V gene, CDR1 is MNHEY and CDR2 is SVGAGI. The CDR3 length is 14 residues. J gave up 4 bases and V 2 bases, and 1 base lay outside the gene matches.

The chain is built from TRBV6-5 and TRBJ2-5; 13 nucleotides line up with TRBD2. Unmatched junction bases numbered 7, after V lost 4 bases and J lost 5 bases. The CDR3 sequence is 16 residues long. Germline V gene sequence: CDR1 MNHEY, CDR2 SVGAGI. CDR3 region: CASSFWTSGSLETQYF. DNA for the CDR3: TGTGCCAGCAGTTTTTGGACTAGCGGGAGCTTGGAGACCCAGTACTTC.

This sequence joins TRBV7-9 and TRBJ2-2; 11 bases match TRBD1. This CDR3 contains 17 residues. With V trimmed by 4 bases and J by 3 bases, 7 bases remained unmatched. Germline CDR1 reads SEHNR; CDR2 reads FQNEAQ (reference sequence). The CDR3, as DNA: TGTGCCAGCAGCTACCGGACAGGGGGCATGGACACCGGGGAGCTGTTTTTT. It translates to CASSYRTGGMDTGELFF. Supplemented by reference TRBV7-9 and TRBJ2-2, the full variable domain reads DTGVSQNPRHKITKRGQNVTFRCDPISEHNRLYWYRQTLGQGPEFLTYFQNEAQLEKSRLLSDRFSAERPKGSFSTLEIQRTEQGDSAMYLCASSYRTGGMDTGELFFGEGSRLTVL.

The chain recombines TRBV7-3 with TRBJ2-3; 11 bases agree with TRBD2. The CDR3 runs 14 residues. The J segment lost 6 bases and the V segment lost 4 bases, leaving 3 bases of the junction unmatched. Germline V lookup: CDR1 SGHTA, CDR2 FQGTGA. The CDR3 DNA is TGTGCCAGCAGCTATACTAGCGGGAGTGATACGCAGTATTTT. This encodes CASSYTSGSDTQYF.

CDR3 loop: CASSIREGLAGIGRGEQFF. CDR3 sequence (DNA): TGTGCCAGCAGCATTCGGGAGGGACTAGCGGGGATAGGACGTGGTGAGCAGTTCTTC. This sequence joins TRBV9 and TRBJ2-1, with TRBD2 identical over 13 bases. This CDR3 spans 19 amino acids. CDR1 is SGDLS and CDR2 is YYNGEE in the germline V gene. The V gene end was trimmed by 4 bases and the J gene end by 9 bases; junction bases not matched to a gene: 19. The full variable domain, with the rest looked up from reference TRBV9 and TRBJ2-1, is DSGVTQTPKHLITATGQRVTLRCSPRSGDLSVYWYQQSLDQGLQFLIQYYNGEERAKGNILERFSAQQFPDLHSELNLSSLELGDSALYFCASSIREGLAGIGRGEQFFGPGTRLTVL.

The chain recombines TRBV29-1 with TRBJ1-2; 8 nucleotides agree with TRBD1. The CDR3 consists of 13 residues. With V trimmed by 4 bases and J by 6 bases, 7 bases remained unmatched. Germline assignment: CDR1 SQVTM and CDR2 ANQGSEA. This CDR3 reads CSVAGGSLDGYTF. CDR3 sequence (DNA): TGCAGCGTTGCAGGGGGCAGCCTGGATGGCTACACCTTC. Together with reference TRBV29-1 and TRBJ1-2, the CDR3 gives the full variable domain: SAVISQKPSRDICQRGTSLTIQCQVDSQVTMMFWYRQQPGQSLTLIATANQGSEATYESGFVIDKFPISRPNLTFSTLTVSNMSPEDSSIYLCSVAGGSLDGYTFGSGTRLTVV.

This clone was seen a few times. CDR3 nucleotides: TGTGCCAGCAGCACCCTCAGCGGGAGGACCAATGAGCAGTTCTTC. This gives the protein CASSTLSGRTNEQFF. The chain has TRBV7-8 and TRBJ2-1, with 9 bases fitting TRBD2. Germline loops: CDR1 SGHVS, CDR2 FQNEAQ. This CDR3 region has 15 residues. V shed 5 bases and J 6 bases; nucleotides not matched to a gene: 8.

V usage is TRBV7-2 and J usage is TRBJ2-1; 11 bases are shared with TRBD2. Trimming took 5 bases from V and 5 from J; bases not matched to a gene: 5. The germline V gene has CDR1 SGHTA and CDR2 FQGNSA. This CDR3 contains 15 residues. The CDR3 region is CASSARLAGNNEQFF. The CDR3 bases are TGTGCCAGCAGCGCTCGACTAGCGGGAAACAATGAGCAGTTCTTC.

This sequence joins TRBV29-1 and TRBJ2-4; TRBD1 matches 12 bases. The CDR3 contains 18 residues. Germline loops: CDR1 SQVTM, CDR2 ANQGSEA. V was clipped by 5 bases and J by 1 base; unmatched bases: 12. CDR3 region: CSVLSGTGGWGAKNIQYF. CDR3 sequence (DNA): TGCAGCGTTCTTTCCGGGACAGGGGGCTGGGGGGCCAAAAACATTCAGTACTTC.

The chain is built from TRBV10-3 and TRBJ1-1; 9 bases are shared with TRBD1. The germline V gene has CDR1 ENHRY and CDR2 SYGVKD. CDR3 length equals 15 residues. V lost 6 bases to trimming and J lost 0 bases; unmatched junction nucleotides: 5. CDR3 residues: CAIRRTGEMNTEAFF. The CDR3 nucleotides read TGTGCCATCAGGAGGACAGGGGAAATGAACACTGAAGCTTTCTTT.

The chain uses TRBV5-6 and TRBJ1-5; TRBD1 might be the D (5 bases). Germline loops: CDR1 SGHDT, CDR2 YYEEEE. This CDR3 has 15 amino acids. V dropped 2 bases and J dropped 1 base, with 10 bases sitting between them. The CDR3 coding sequence is TGTGCCAGCAGCTTTTGGCGGGACAGCAATCAGCCCCAGCATTTT. It yields the protein CASSFWRDSNQPQHF.

This clone was seen only a few times. The V and J genes are TRBV4-2 and TRBJ2-7, with TRBD2 matching 8 bases. The germline V gene has CDR1 LGHNA and CDR2 YNFKEQ. V lost 0 bases and J lost 7; bases outside the gene matches: 11. The CDR3 has 16 residues. The chain's CDR3 is CASSQEPAGGEGEQYF. CDR3 in DNA: TGTGCCAGCAGCCAAGAACCTGCGGGAGGAGAAGGGGAGCAGTACTTC.

The V call is TRBV5-1, the J call TRBJ2-2; 9 nucleotides match TRBD1. CDR1 and CDR2 (germline): SGHRS, YFSETQ. V trimming: 4 bases; J trimming: 1 base; junction bases outside the gene matches: 5. The CDR3 has 16 amino acids. The CDR3 bases are TGCGCCAGCAGCCCCACAGGGGGCAGGAACACCGGGGAGCTGTTTTTT. Protein: CASSPTGGRNTGELFF.

The gene calls are TRBV5-4 and TRBJ2-4; 9 bases are shared with TRBD1. The J segment lost 6 bases and the V segment lost 3 bases, leaving 1 base of the junction unmatched. The CDR3 consists of 13 residues. Germline V lookup: CDR1 SGHNT, CDR2 YYREEE (reference sequence). The CDR3 bases are TGTGCCAGCAGCTCACAGGGGGCAAACATTCAGTACTTC. Its protein product is CASSSQGANIQYF.

This clone was counted only a few times. The gene calls are TRBV19 and TRBJ2-3; 7 bases are a match to TRBD1. Germline V gives CDR1 LNHDA, CDR2 SQIVND (reference sequence). CDR3 length: 18 amino acids. The junction had 17 bases not matched to a gene; V was cut back by 6 bases and J by 2 bases. The CDR3 DNA follows: TGTGCCAGTAGATCTCGACGGGACAGCCGTCAACTCACAGATACGCAGTATTTT. Translated, it gives CASRSRRDSRQLTDTQYF.